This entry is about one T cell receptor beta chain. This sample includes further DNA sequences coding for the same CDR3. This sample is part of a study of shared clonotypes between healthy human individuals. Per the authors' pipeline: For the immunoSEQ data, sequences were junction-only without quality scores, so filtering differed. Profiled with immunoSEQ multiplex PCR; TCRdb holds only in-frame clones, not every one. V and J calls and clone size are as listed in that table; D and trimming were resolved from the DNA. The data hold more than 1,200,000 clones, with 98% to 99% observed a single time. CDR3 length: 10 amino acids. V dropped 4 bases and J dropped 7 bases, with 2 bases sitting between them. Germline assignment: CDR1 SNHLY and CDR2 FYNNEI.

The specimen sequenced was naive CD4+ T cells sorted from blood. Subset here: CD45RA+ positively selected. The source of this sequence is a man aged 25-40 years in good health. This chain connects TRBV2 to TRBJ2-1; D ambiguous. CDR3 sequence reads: CASSGNEQFF. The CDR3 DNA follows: TGTGCCAGCAGTGGAAATGAGCAGTTCTTC.